The clone carrying this TCR beta chain was seen only a few times. These data originate in a study of T-cell reconstitution after alpha-beta-depleted transplantation in children. Preparation of the TCRbeta library used unique molecular identifiers. TCRdb fed the PCR reads into MiXCR, producing one record per CDR3 protein. The sample yields a few hundred thousand distinct CDR3 sequences, 18% seen once. Sequencing used PBMCs from the stem cell graft donor, obtained from the stem cell graft. This TCR was recovered from a human donor who donated a stem cell graft to a child with acute lymphoblastic leukemia.

Here the CDR3 reads CAISGGLAGSNYEQYF. CDR3 bases: TGTGCCATCAGTGGGGGACTAGCGGGAAGTAATTACGAGCAGTACTTC. The genes are TRBV10-3 and TRBJ2-7; 13 bases match TRBD2. The J segment lost 4 bases and the V segment lost 4 bases, leaving 7 bases of the junction unmatched. The germline V gene has CDR1 ENHRY and CDR2 SYGVKD. CDR3 size: 16 residues.